This entry concerns a single T cell receptor (beta chain). The CDR3 is 13 residues long. Trimming stripped 1 base from V and 7 bases from J, with 8 bases between. Per germline, CDR1 LGHDT and CDR2 YNNKEL (reference sequence). The sample comes from a study of T-cell reconstitution after alpha-beta-depleted transplantation in children. TCRbeta library preparation incorporated unique molecular identifiers. TCRdb reanalysed the PCR reads using MiXCR and keeps one entry per CDR3 protein. Of approximately 590,000 distinct CDR3 sequences listed, about 10% are singletons. The receptor was isolated from a human donor who donated a stem cell graft to a child with acute myeloid leukemia. The V gene is TRBV3-1, the J gene TRBJ2-1, with TRBD1 as a possible D gene (6 bases). This specimen was PBMCs from the stem cell graft donor, taken from the stem cell graft. For the CDR3, the DNA is TGTGCCAGCAGCCAAGTAACAGGGAATGAGCAGTTCTTC. The encoded protein is CASSQVTGNEQFF.